This TCR beta chain appears in the sequencing data of a study of T cell changes during pregnancy in multiple sclerosis. The CDR3 is 15 amino acids. Germline V gene data show CDR1 as LNHDA and CDR2 as SQIVND (reference sequence). The germline V and J ends were trimmed by 1 base and 4 bases, with 10 bases remaining between them. Assay used: immunoSEQ multiplex PCR; TCRdb lists only in-frame clones, some missing. The table includes 99,000 or so clones, approximately 95% detected once. This chain uses TRBV19 with TRBJ2-2; weak D call: TRBD2 (6 bases). The TCR sequence derives from a female donor with multiple sclerosis, enrolled in a pregnancy study. The specimen was peripheral blood, collected after pregnancy. This CDR3 is CASSIGRASTGELFF. CDR3 sequence (DNA): TGTGCCAGTAGTATAGGGAGGGCGAGCACCGGGGAGCTGTTTTTT. Looking up the rest from reference TRBV19 and TRBJ2-2 gives the full variable domain: DGGITQSPKYLFRKEGQNVTLSCEQNLNHDAMYWYRQDPGQGLRLIYYSQIVNDFQKGDIAEGYSVSREKKESFPLTVTSAQKNPTAFYLCASSIGRASTGELFFGEGSRLTVL.